This entry lists 18 T cell receptor beta chains sequenced from one sample in a study of human T cells and chemical hapten exposure. It was unfractionated whole blood from which total RNA was extracted. TCRdb itself ran the 5' RACE reads through MiXCR, one entry per CDR3 protein. The table has 130,000 or so distinct CDR3 sequences, roughly 4% seen once. These receptors were collected from a female donor in good health.

This clonotype has a count of ten or more. The rearrangement joins TRBV29-1 to TRBJ1-1; TRBD1 is a possible D gene (6 bases). This CDR3 is 16 amino acids long. Germline-derived CDR1 and CDR2 are SQVTM and ANQGSEA. V lost 5 bases and J lost 0, with 19 bases in between. The CDR3 DNA reads TGCAGCGTTATTCGCGGGGCAGGGGTAATGAACACTGAAGCTTTCTTT. Its translation: CSVIRGAGVMNTEAFF.

A few counts support this clonotype. V gene TRBV5-6 combines with J gene TRBJ2-1, with 9 bases matching TRBD1. CDR1 SGHDT and CDR2 YYEEEE come from the germline V gene. The CDR3 extends over 15 amino acids. Trimming cost V 0 bases and J 4 bases; bases outside gene matches: 2. For the CDR3, the DNA is TGTGCCAGCAGCTTGGAGGACAGGGGATACAATGAGCAGTTCTTC. As protein: CASSLEDRGYNEQFF.

Ten or more counts support this clonotype. The chain employs TRBV29-1 and TRBJ1-1; 7 nucleotides align to TRBD1. Per the germline V gene, CDR1 is SQVTM and CDR2 is ANQGSEA. This CDR3 region has 14 residues. The V and J ends lost 5 bases and 2 bases, in that order; junction bases with no gene match: 8. CDR3 loop: CSVSPGGTNTEAFF. Written as DNA, the CDR3 is TGCAGCGTTAGCCCAGGGGGGACCAACACTGAAGCTTTCTTT.

The rearrangement links TRBV7-9 to TRBJ2-1; D possibly corresponds to TRBD2 (5 bases). This CDR3 region has 14 residues. Per the germline V gene, CDR1 is SEHNR and CDR2 is FQNEAQ (reference sequence). V was trimmed by 3 bases and J by 8 bases, leaving 14 bases between them. As DNA, the CDR3 is TGTGCCAGCAGCTTCCGGACTGGTCACGATGAGCAGTTCTTC. It encodes CASSFRTGHDEQFF.

This chain connects TRBV5-1 to TRBJ2-3; D is unresolved. In germline, CDR1 is SGHRS, CDR2 YFSETQ. With 4 bases removed from V and 3 bases from J, the gap between germline ends came to 18 bases. The length of the CDR3 is 16 residues. CDR3 sequence: CASSLVLFGPTDTQYF. The CDR3 coding sequence is TGCGCCAGCAGCCTTGTACTTTTCGGGCCGACAGATACGCAGTATTTT. Filled out from reference TRBV5-1 and TRBJ2-3, the complete variable domain reads KAGVTQTPRYLIKTRGQQVTLSCSPISGHRSVSWYQQTPGQGLQFLFEYFSETQRNKGNFPGRFSGRQFSNSRSEMNVSTLELGDSALYLCASSLVLFGPTDTQYFGPGTRLTVL.

This clonotype was observed at least ten times. The genes are TRBV20-1 and TRBJ2-5, with 10 bases aligning to TRBD2. This CDR3 has 15 residues. The junction had 2 bases not matched to a gene; V was cut back by 1 base and J by 0 bases. The germline CDR1 and CDR2 sequences are DFQATT and SNEGSKA (reference sequence). The CDR3 DNA follows: TGCAGTGCTAGAGTCCTAGCGGGGGACCAAGAGACCCAGTACTTC. It is translated as CSARVLAGDQETQYF.

This clonotype was recorded at least ten times. The chain has TRBV7-6 and TRBJ2-7; possible D gene TRBD1, 6 bases. The germline gives CDR1 SGHVS, CDR2 FNYEAQ. V dropped 1 base and J dropped 0 bases, with 13 bases sitting between them. CDR3 length: 16 residues. CDR3 residues: CASSLVGQPSSYEQYF. CDR3 DNA sequence: TGTGCCAGCAGCTTAGTAGGACAGCCAAGCTCCTACGAGCAGTACTTC.

The sample holds many counts of this clonotype. The chain couples TRBV29-1 to TRBJ1-2; D is unresolved. CDR3 size: 13 residues. The germline CDR1 and CDR2 sequences are SQVTM and ANQGSEA. Deletions cut 4 bases from V and 0 bases from J, with 9 bases between. CDR3 in DNA: TGCAGCGTTGTGATAGAGGCTAACTATGGCTACACCTTC. The encoded protein is CSVVIEANYGYTF.

This clonotype appeared many times. J is TRBJ1-1 and V is TRBV5-5, with D perhaps matching TRBD1 (6 bases). The CDR3 is made up of 14 amino acids. Trimming removed 4 bases from V and 6 bases from J, with 16 bases in between. Germline assignment: CDR1 SGHKS and CDR2 YYEKEE (reference sequence). CDR3 sequence reads: CASSQVGAGPEAFF. Written as DNA, the CDR3 is TGTGCCAGCAGCCAAGTGGGGGCAGGTCCTGAAGCTTTCTTT.

This clonotype was observed many times. The CDR3, as DNA: TGTGCCAGCAGTTACTCGGGGCCTTGGTCCTATAATTCACCCCTCCACTTT. Protein sequence: CASSYSGPWSYNSPLHF. The V call is TRBV27, the J call TRBJ1-6; D is possibly TRBD1 (5 bases). Germline V CDR1 and CDR2: MNHEY, SMNVEV (reference sequence). This CDR3 spans 17 amino acids. V was trimmed by 4 bases and J by 1 base, leaving 14 bases between them.

The table lists this clonotype with many counts. The chain combines TRBV28 with TRBJ1-1; D perhaps matches TRBD1 (5 bases). Trimming took 10 bases from V and 5 from J, leaving 17 bases between them. CDR3 length: 13 amino acids. Germline loops: CDR1 MDHEN, CDR2 SYDVKM. CDR3 DNA sequence: TGTGCCACAAACCCCCCAACAGGAACTGAAGCTTTCTTT. It encodes CATNPPTGTEAFF.

The sample holds many counts of this clonotype. The rearrangement uses TRBV20-1 and TRBJ1-6, with 9 bases aligning to TRBD1. Germline CDR1 reads DFQATT; CDR2 reads SNEGSKA (reference sequence). This CDR3 contains 18 residues. The V and J ends lost 3 bases and 2 bases, in that order; junction bases with no gene match: 11. CDR3 protein: CSARNPGQGLAYNSPLHF. CDR3 coding DNA: TGCAGTGCTAGGAACCCCGGACAGGGGTTGGCCTATAATTCACCCCTCCACTTT.

This clonotype was seen ten or more times. The chain joins TRBV20-1 to TRBJ2-7, with D unclear. CDR1 is DFQATT, CDR2 SNEGSKA, per germline (reference sequence). V lost 0 bases and J lost 1, with 13 bases in between. The CDR3 loop spans 15 amino acids. CDR3 in DNA: TGCAGTGCTAGAGAGGTAGGAGCCCTATCCTACGAGCAGTACTTC. As protein: CSAREVGALSYEQYF.

Comment on this clonotype: A read error is possible here, since a much larger clone lies one base away. The rearrangement uses TRBV4-2 and TRBJ2-3; 8 nucleotides match TRBD2. V lost 4 bases, J lost 11 bases, and 14 bases stayed unmatched. Germline assignment: CDR1 LGHNA and CDR2 YNFKEQ. The CDR3 has 15 residues. The CDR3 loop reads CASSRGTIGGDKQYF. CDR3 bases: TGTGCCAGCAGCCGAGGGACTATCGGGGGGGACAAGCAGTATTTT.

This clonotype was found a few times. The CDR3 reads CASSCNIGYTF. The CDR3 DNA reads TGTGCCAGCAGTTGTAATATCGGCTACACCTTC. This chain connects TRBV28 to TRBJ1-2; D ambiguous. The germline V gene encodes CDR1 MDHEN and CDR2 SYDVKM. V was trimmed by 4 bases and J by 8 bases, leaving 8 bases between them. This CDR3 spans 11 amino acids.

This clonotype was seen a few times. The J gene is TRBJ2-2, the V gene TRBV5-4; 11 bases map to TRBD1. J lost 6 bases, V lost 3 bases, and 7 bases had no gene match. Germline V lookup: CDR1 SGHNT, CDR2 YYREEE (reference sequence). CDR3 length: 16 amino acids. CDR3 bases: TGTGCCAGCAGCTATGGGACAGGGGGTACGGCCGGGGAGCTGTTTTTT. Its translation is CASSYGTGGTAGELFF.

This clonotype was counted at least ten times. The chain combines TRBV20-1 with TRBJ2-1; no definite D call. V dropped 6 bases and J dropped 6 bases, with 15 bases sitting between them. The CDR3 consists of 13 residues. Germline loops: CDR1 DFQATT, CDR2 SNEGSKA (reference sequence). This CDR3 is CSATDRHINEQFF. CDR3 nucleotides: TGCAGTGCGACGGACCGGCATATCAATGAGCAGTTCTTC.

This clonotype was counted ten times or more. V and J are TRBV5-1 and TRBJ1-1; D uncertain. This CDR3 has 14 amino acids. With 0 bases removed from V and 5 bases from J, the gap between germline ends came to 11 bases. Germline-derived CDR1 and CDR2 are SGHRS and YFSETQ. In DNA form, the CDR3 reads TGCGCCAGCAGCTTGGTTGAGGGTTGGACTGAAGCTTTCTTT. Its translation: CASSLVEGWTEAFF.